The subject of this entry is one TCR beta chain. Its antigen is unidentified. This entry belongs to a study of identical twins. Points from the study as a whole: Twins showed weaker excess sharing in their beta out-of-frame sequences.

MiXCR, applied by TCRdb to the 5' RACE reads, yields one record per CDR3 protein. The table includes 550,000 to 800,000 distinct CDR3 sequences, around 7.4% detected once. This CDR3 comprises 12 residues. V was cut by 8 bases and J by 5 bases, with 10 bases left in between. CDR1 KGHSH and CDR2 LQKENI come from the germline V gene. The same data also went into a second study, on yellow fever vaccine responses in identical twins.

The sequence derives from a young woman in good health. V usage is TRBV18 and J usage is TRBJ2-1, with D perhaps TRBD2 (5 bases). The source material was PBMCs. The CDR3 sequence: CASHAGNNEQFF. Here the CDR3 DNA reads TGTGCCAGCCATGCCGGGAACAATGAGCAGTTCTTC.